This paragraph covers one T cell receptor beta chain sequence. The antigen remains undetermined. At one of its ends the junction is not consistent with the germline gene, which may arise from a read error. Germline lookup yields CDR1 SSHAT and CDR2 FNYEAQ (reference sequence). The CDR3 spans 19 residues. The entry originates in a study of cytomegalovirus exposure and HLA in healthy donors. Study observations and caveats: Analysis performed later found under 20,000 TCR beta sequences associated with HLA alleles at 0.05 false discovery rate. Several top significant clusters appeared, in a later analysis, to be linked to common viral pathogens. A later analysis reportedly identified an Asian-associated ancestry cluster as carrying fewer N-insertions than the 666-donor mean. A later analysis found that most CMV-associated TCR beta chains appeared HLA-restricted.

PCR involved 60 Vbeta and 13 Jbeta primers. The data were produced by immunoSEQ multiplex PCR, yet TCRdb's version contains in-frame clones alone and is incomplete. The data contain 130,000 to 150,000 clones, approximately 80% of them singletons. This TCR derives from a woman between 55 and 75 years old in good health and CMV-seropositive. The chain links TRBV7-7 to TRBJ2-1; 8 bases fit TRBD2. Sequenced input: PBMCs. The CDR3 protein is CASSLIDPSSGTTYNEQFF. For the CDR3, the DNA is TGTGCTAGCAGCTTGATAGACCCTAGTAGCGGGACCACTTACAATGAGCAGTTCTTC.